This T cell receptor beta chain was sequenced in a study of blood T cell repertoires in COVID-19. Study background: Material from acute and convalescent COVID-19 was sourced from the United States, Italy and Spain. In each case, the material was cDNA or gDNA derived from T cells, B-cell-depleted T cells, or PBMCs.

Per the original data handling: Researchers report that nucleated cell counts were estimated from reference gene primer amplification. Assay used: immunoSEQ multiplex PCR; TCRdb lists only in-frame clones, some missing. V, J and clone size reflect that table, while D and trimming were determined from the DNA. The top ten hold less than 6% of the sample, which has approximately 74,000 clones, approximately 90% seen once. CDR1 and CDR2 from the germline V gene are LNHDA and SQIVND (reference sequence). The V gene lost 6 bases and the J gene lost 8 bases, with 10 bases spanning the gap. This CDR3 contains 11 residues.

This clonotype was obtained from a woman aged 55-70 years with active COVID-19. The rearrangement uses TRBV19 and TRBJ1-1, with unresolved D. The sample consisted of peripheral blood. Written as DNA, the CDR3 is TGTGCCAGTAGATTGGCGGGGGAAGCTTTCTTT. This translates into CASRLAGEAFF.